The 10 T cell receptor beta chains in this list originate from one sample, sequenced in a study of T and B cells in COVID-19 patients. TRB rearrangements were amplified by multiplex PCR with BIOMED2 TRB-A/B primers. TCRdb recomputed calls from the multiplex PCR reads with MiXCR, one row per CDR3 protein. Here the sample spans 12,000 to 15,000 distinct CDR3 sequences, over 25% being singletons. Blood genomic DNA input for TRB amplification was about 240-500 ng. The specimen was blood. All receptors come from a human donor who had recovered from COVID-19.

By share, this clonotype counts as medium-sized. Germline is not matched at one junction end, which may reflect a read error. The rearrangement joins TRBV18 to TRBJ2-3; D gene ambiguous. The germline V gene has CDR1 KGHSH and CDR2 LQKENI. The CDR3 extends over 14 amino acids. The chain's CDR3 is CASLPPLSTDTQYF. The CDR3 DNA is TGTGCCAGCTTACCACCACTGAGCACAGATACGCAGTATTTT.

Relative to its sample, this clonotype is medium-sized. The V call is TRBV12-3 or TRBV12-4, the J call TRBJ2-2; D might be TRBD1 (5 bases). The CDR3 is made up of 15 amino acids. V shed 6 bases and J shed 5 bases, with 16 bases lying between them. CDR3 residues: CASSPSPAGTGELFF. CDR3 in DNA: TGTGCCAGCAGCCCCTCCCCGGCAGGGACCGGGGAGCTGTTTTTT.

The chain joins TRBV7-2 to TRBJ1-6; tentative D call: TRBD1 (5 bases). Germline-derived CDR1 and CDR2 are SGHTA and FQGNSA. V was shortened by 5 bases and J by 7 bases, with 9 bases between the two germline ends. This CDR3 comprises 13 residues. The CDR3 sequence is CASSQKGNSPLHF. The DNA for the CDR3 is TGTGCCAGCAGCCAAAAGGGGAATTCACCCCTCCACTTT.

The chain couples TRBV9 to TRBJ2-7; 8 bases map to TRBD1. The germline V gene has CDR1 SGDLS and CDR2 YYNGEE. The junction had 7 bases not matched to a gene; V was cut back by 3 bases and J by 5 bases. This CDR3 has 14 residues. CDR3 DNA: TGTGCCAGCAGCGCCGAGGGACAGGTCGACGAGCAGTACTTC. Protein: CASSAEGQVDEQYF.

As concerns this clonotype: This may arise from a read error, as a much more abundant clone is one base away. The V call is TRBV5-6, the J call TRBJ2-7, with D perhaps matching TRBD1 or TRBD2 (5 bases each). Germline assignment: CDR1 SGHDT and CDR2 YYEEEE. CDR3 length: 15 residues. The V and J ends lost 9 bases and 8 bases respectively, with 27 bases between them. CDR3 protein: CATNYWMGTDPQQYF. The CDR3 DNA reads as TGTGCCACCAACTATTGGATGGGGACGGACCCCCAGCAGTACTTC. Full variable domain (rest looked up from reference TRBV5-6 and TRBJ2-7): DAGVTQSPTHLIKTRGQQVTLRCSPKSGHDTVSWYQQALGQGPQFIFQYYEEEERQRGNFPDRFSGHQFPNYSSELNVNALLLGDSALYLCATNYWMGTDPQQYFGPGTRLTVT.

As for this clonotype: Likely a read error: the CDR3 ends without its conserved phenylalanine or tryptophan. Because the CDR3's place on the DNA is in doubt, the DNA is left out and the CDR3 is given as listed by TCRdb. This chain joins TRBV27 and TRBJ2-1; the table calls TRBD2, which could not be checked here. The CDR3 is made up of 10 amino acids, end residues included. The germline V gene has CDR1 MNHEY and CDR2 SMNVEV (reference sequence). Here the CDR3 reads CASSFPGLAG.

As for this clonotype: The junction differs from germline at one of its ends, possibly a read error. The chain employs TRBV5-1 and TRBJ2-3; 12 bases map to TRBD2. This CDR3 has 16 amino acids. Germline loops: CDR1 SGHRS, CDR2 YFSETQ. The CDR3 DNA reads as TGCTCCAGCAGTTGGACTAGCGGGGTGACCACAGATACGCAGTATTTT. This translates into CSSSWTSGVTTDTQYF.

Only a few counts were recorded for this clonotype. The chain carries TRBV27 and TRBJ1-4; 7 bases map to TRBD1. V gave up 6 bases and J gave up 8 bases; unmatched junction bases: 12. Germline CDR1 reads MNHEY; CDR2 reads SMNVEV (reference sequence). This CDR3 has 15 residues. For the CDR3, the DNA is TGTGCCAGCAGACACAGGGGCAGAAATGGGGAAAAACTGTTTTTT. Translating it yields CASRHRGRNGEKLFF.

Note on this clonotype: Given a much more abundant clone one base away, this may be a read error. This chain joins TRBV6-5 and TRBJ1-4; 10 bases fit TRBD1. The CDR3 is 15 amino acids. CDR1 MNHEY and CDR2 SVGAGI come from the germline V gene. The junction had 9 bases not matched to a gene; V was cut back by 6 bases and J by 8 bases. The CDR3: CASSSGTGVHEKLFF. The CDR3 DNA sequence: TGTGCCAGCAGCTCCGGGACAGGGGTCCACGAAAAACTGTTTTTT.

V and J are TRBV19 and TRBJ2-1, with 8 bases that match TRBD2. The CDR3 extends over 18 amino acids. Germline V CDR1 and CDR2: LNHDA, SQIVND (reference sequence). The V gene end was trimmed by 1 base and the J gene end by 0 bases; junction bases not matched to a gene: 8. The CDR3, as DNA: TGTGCCAGTAGTATAGTTGTCGGACTAGCCGCCTCCTACAATGAGCAGTTCTTC. It codes for CASSIVVGLAASYNEQFF.